This T cell receptor (beta chain) was identified during a study of blood T cell repertoires in COVID-19. About the research overall: Nucleic acid was either cDNA or gDNA, and it came from T cells, B-cell-depleted T cells, or PBMCs.

From germline, CDR1 is LGHNA and CDR2 YNFKEQ. The V segment lost 1 base and the J segment 2 bases; nucleotides outside the gene matches: 8. CDR3 length: 17 residues. This clone occurred a few times. Measured with immunoSEQ multiplex PCR; TCRdb has only the in-frame clones, and not every one. The repertoire holds hundreds of thousands of clones, with about 91% as singletons. J is TRBJ1-3 and V is TRBV4-2, with TRBD1 identical over 7 bases. This receptor was taken from a woman aged 50 to 65 with COVID-19, enrolled during active disease. The sequencing sample was made of peripheral blood. This CDR3 is CASSQALSGQPGNTIYF. CDR3 nucleotides: TGTGCCAGCAGCCAAGCCTTATCGGGACAGCCTGGAAACACCATATATTTT.